This TCR beta chain is drawn from a study of T cells in Graves' hyperthyroidism and ophthalmopathy. Amplification targeted TCR beta CDR3 regions from RNA transcripts. The HTBI primer set drove a first-round RT-PCR of the TCR CDR3. Using its own MiXCR run on the multiplex PCR reads, TCRdb lists one record per CDR3 protein. The sample has hundreds of thousands of distinct CDR3 sequences, less than 25% seen once. Germline V gene lookup returns CDR1 DFQATT and CDR2 SNEGSKA (reference sequence). V shed 0 bases, J shed 7 bases, and the junction held 5 bases outside the gene matches. The CDR3 runs to 14 residues.

The genes are TRBV20-1 and TRBJ1-5, with TRBD1 identical over 8 bases. The source of this sequence is a man aged 25-40 years with Graves' ophthalmopathy. The specimen sequenced was blood. Here the CDR3 reads CSARDGQGVQPQHF. The CDR3 DNA is TGCAGTGCTAGAGACGGACAGGGCGTCCAGCCCCAGCATTTT.